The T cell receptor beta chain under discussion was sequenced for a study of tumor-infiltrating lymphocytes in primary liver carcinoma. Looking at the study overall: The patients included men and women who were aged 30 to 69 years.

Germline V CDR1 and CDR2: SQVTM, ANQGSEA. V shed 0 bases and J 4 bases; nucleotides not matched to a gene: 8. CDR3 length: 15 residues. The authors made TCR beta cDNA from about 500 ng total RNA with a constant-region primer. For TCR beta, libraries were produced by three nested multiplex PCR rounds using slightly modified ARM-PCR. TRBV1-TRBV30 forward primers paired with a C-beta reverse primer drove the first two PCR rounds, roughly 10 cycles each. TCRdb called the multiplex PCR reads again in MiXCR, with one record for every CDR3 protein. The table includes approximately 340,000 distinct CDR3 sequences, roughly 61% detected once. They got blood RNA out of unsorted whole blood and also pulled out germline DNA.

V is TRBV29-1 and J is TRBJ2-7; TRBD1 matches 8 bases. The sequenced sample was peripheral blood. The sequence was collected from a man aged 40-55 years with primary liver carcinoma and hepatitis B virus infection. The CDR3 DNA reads TGCAGCGTTGAAGATGTACGGCAGGGGGCATACGAGCAGTACTTC. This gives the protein CSVEDVRQGAYEQYF.